This passage covers 10 T cell receptor beta chains from one sample sequenced in a study of CD8 T cells in ankylosing spondylitis. TCRdb called the 5' RACE reads again in MiXCR, with one record for every CDR3 protein. Of 350,000 to 450,000 distinct CDR3 sequences listed, roughly 20% are singletons. Sequencing was performed on blood, either unsorted or a sorted T cell fraction (not recorded which). Receptors were obtained from a male donor with ankylosing spondylitis or in good health (not recorded which).

The rearrangement links TRBV12-3 or TRBV12-4 to TRBJ2-3; TRBD2 aligns across 8 bases. The CDR3 consists of 14 residues. V was clipped by 6 bases and J by 2 bases; unmatched bases: 4. The CDR3, as DNA: TGTGCCAGCAGACTAGCGGCCCCCACAGATACGCAGTATTTT. This codes for CASRLAAPTDTQYF.

This clonotype was seen a few times. The J gene is TRBJ1-2, the V gene TRBV6-5, with a tentative D call TRBD1 (6 bases). This CDR3 contains 14 residues. V was trimmed by 2 bases and J by 5 bases, leaving 12 bases between them. Germline CDR1 MNHEY, CDR2 SVGAGI. The CDR3 DNA reads as TGTGCCAGCAGTTACACAAAAACAGGGTATGGCTACACCTTC. It encodes CASSYTKTGYGYTF.

This clonotype was observed a handful of times. The J gene is TRBJ1-1, the V gene TRBV12-3 or TRBV12-4; no clear D. CDR3 length equals 12 residues. V lost 8 bases to trimming and J lost 5 bases, with 12 bases between them. The CDR3 protein is CASSHGVTEAFF. In DNA form, the CDR3 reads TGTGCCAGCTCTCATGGCGTGACTGAAGCTTTCTTT.

CDR3 coding DNA: TGCAGTGCTATCTGGACTAGCGGGTTATCCTACAATGAGCAGTTCTTC. Protein sequence: CSAIWTSGLSYNEQFF. This chain connects TRBV20-1 to TRBJ2-1, with 11 bases lining up with TRBD2. The CDR3 is made up of 16 amino acids. The V and J ends lost 4 bases and 1 base, in that order; junction bases with no gene match: 6. Germline CDR1 reads DFQATT; CDR2 reads SNEGSKA (reference sequence).

This clonotype was seen a handful of times. V and J are TRBV14 and TRBJ2-1, with D possibly being TRBD1 or TRBD2 (5 bases each). CDR1 and CDR2 from the germline V gene are SGHDN and FVKESK. This CDR3 region has 14 residues. V gave up 1 base and J gave up 5 bases, with 9 bases separating them. The CDR3 DNA reads as TGTGCCAGCAGCCAAGGGGGGTGGGACAATGAGCAGTTCTTC. As protein: CASSQGGWDNEQFF.

The chain recombines TRBV7-9 with TRBJ2-7, with D unresolved. Germline-derived CDR1 and CDR2 are SEHNR and FQNEAQ (reference sequence). V was cut by 3 bases and J by 3 bases, with 15 bases left in between. This CDR3 has 15 residues. The CDR3 nucleotides read TGTGCCAGCAGCTTTAACTCCGTGGGGTTCTACGAGCAGTACTTC. Amino acids: CASSFNSVGFYEQYF. The whole variable domain, remainder taken from reference TRBV7-9 and TRBJ2-7, is DTGVSQNPRHKITKRGQNVTFRCDPISEHNRLYWYRQTLGQGPEFLTYFQNEAQLEKSRLLSDRFSAERPKGSFSTLEIQRTEQGDSAMYLCASSFNSVGFYEQYFGPGTRLTVT.

This clonotype appeared a few times. V and J are TRBV6-5 and TRBJ2-2, with D tentatively TRBD2 (6 bases). V shed 2 bases and J shed 4 bases, with 14 bases lying between them. CDR3 length: 16 residues. CDR1 is MNHEY and CDR2 is SVGAGI in the germline V gene. The CDR3 coding sequence is TGTGCCAGCAGTTACATCGGCGGGGTCGTCACCGGGGAGCTGTTTTTT. Translation gives CASSYIGGVVTGELFF.

V and J are TRBV7-9 and TRBJ2-7, with a tentative D call TRBD1 (6 bases). V was trimmed by 2 bases and J by 3 bases, leaving 17 bases between them. This CDR3 is built from 16 residues. Germline V gene data show CDR1 as SEHNR and CDR2 as FQNEAQ (reference sequence). CDR3 region: CASSLSGQGTSYEQYF. In nucleotides, the CDR3 is TGTGCCAGCAGCTTATCAGGGCAGGGGACAAGCTACGAGCAGTACTTC.

The chain recombines TRBV4-1 with TRBJ2-7, with D possibly matching TRBD2 (6 bases). V lost 0 bases and J 6 bases, leaving 18 bases between the germline ends. Germline loops: CDR1 MGHRA, CDR2 YSYEKL. The CDR3 sequence is 16 residues long. Written as DNA, the CDR3 is TGCGCCAGCAGCCAAGAGGCGGGAACTCTACTCCTCGAGCAGTACTTC. As protein: CASSQEAGTLLLEQYF.

This clonotype was detected only a few times. V is TRBV21-1 and J is TRBJ1-4. TRBV21-1 is assigned pseudogene status. This CDR3 region has 16 residues. This chain's CDR3 is CASSKVGFKTGEKLFF. CDR3 coding DNA: TGTGCCAGCAGCAAAGTGGGGTTCAAAACGGGTGAAAAACTGTTTTTT.